Following are 11 T cell receptor beta chains from one sample sequenced in a study of T cell repertoires in cytomegalovirus infection. MiXCR was run by TCRdb on the reads, yielding one entry per CDR3 protein. This sample carries about 190,000 distinct CDR3 sequences, roughly 9% of them seen once, and the ten largest clones take approximately 4.2%. The sequenced material came from PBMCs. All receptors come from a human donor in good health (CMV status not recorded). Some clones in this sample may be carry-over from other donors' samples.

This clonotype was observed at least ten times. This chain joins TRBV19 and TRBJ2-1, with 8 positions matching TRBD2. This CDR3 comprises 17 residues. CDR1 LNHDA and CDR2 SQIVND come from the germline V gene (reference sequence). Unmatched junction bases numbered 10, after V lost 3 bases and J lost 3 bases. CDR3 sequence (DNA): TGTGCCAGTAGTATCGGGAATAGCGGGGCTTACTACAATGAGCAGTTCTTC. This codes for CASSIGNSGAYYNEQFF. The full variable domain, with the rest looked up from reference TRBV19 and TRBJ2-1, is DGGITQSPKYLFRKEGQNVTLSCEQNLNHDAMYWYRQDPGQGLRLIYYSQIVNDFQKGDIAEGYSVSREKKESFPLTVTSAQKNPTAFYLCASSIGNSGAYYNEQFFGPGTRLTVL.

This clonotype was seen at least ten times. The genes are TRBV10-1 and TRBJ1-1; no reliable D call. V lost 0 bases and J 5 bases, leaving 13 bases between the germline ends. This CDR3 spans 15 amino acids. Germline assignment: CDR1 WNHNN and CDR2 SYGVQD (reference sequence). CDR3 residues: CASSESVGLGTEAFF. DNA for the CDR3: TGCGCCAGCAGTGAGTCGGTGGGGTTGGGGACTGAAGCTTTCTTT.

The chain recombines TRBV20-1 with TRBJ1-4, with a tentative D call TRBD1 (6 bases). The V and J ends lost 0 bases and 0 bases respectively, with 17 bases between them. The CDR3 runs to 18 residues. Germline assignment: CDR1 DFQATT and CDR2 SNEGSKA (reference sequence). In DNA, the CDR3 is TGCAGTGCTAGAGATCCGAGACAGGCGTCTGCAACTAATGAAAAACTGTTTTTT. This gives the protein CSARDPRQASATNEKLFF.

As concerns this clonotype: A single base separates this from a much larger clone, so it may be a read error. The chain has TRBV28 and TRBJ2-3; 12 nucleotides match TRBD2. Germline V gene data show CDR1 as MDHEN and CDR2 as SYDVKM. This CDR3 is 15 amino acids long. In nucleotides, the CDR3 is TGTGCCGGCAGTCCTAGCGGGGGGGCCATCTATACGCAGTATTTT. Encoded protein: CAGSPSGGAIYTQYF.

This clonotype was observed a handful of times. The CDR3 spells CAWTLEVRDYGYTF. The CDR3 DNA reads as TGTGCCTGGACCCTGGAAGTAAGGGACTATGGCTACACCTTC. V gene TRBV30 combines with J gene TRBJ1-2; D not certain. This CDR3 has 14 amino acids. CDR1 and CDR2 from the germline V gene are GTSNPN and SVGIG (reference sequence). Trimming pared 4 bases from V and 3 bases from J, leaving 15 bases between.

This clonotype was picked up many times. The chain has TRBV7-8 and TRBJ2-1; D gene unclear. Germline CDR1 reads SGHVS; CDR2 reads FQNEAQ. The V end was cut by 2 bases, the J end by 9 bases, with 11 bases between. This CDR3 has 13 amino acids. CDR3 residues: CASSLQTPGEQFF. CDR3 DNA: TGTGCCAGCAGCTTACAAACGCCGGGTGAGCAGTTCTTC.

This clonotype has at least ten counts. This rearrangement joins TRBV12-3 or TRBV12-4 to TRBJ2-3; 9 bases match TRBD1. The CDR3 sequence is 16 residues long. Trimming cost V 8 bases and J 2 bases; bases outside gene matches: 11. CDR3 protein: CASAGTGFVFTDTQYF. The CDR3 nucleotides are TGTGCCAGCGCCGGGACAGGGTTCGTTTTCACAGATACGCAGTATTTT.

This clonotype was detected many times. The CDR3 DNA sequence: TGTGCCAGCAGGAGGACAGGGGCTTCCAATCAGCCCCAGCATTTT. Translation: CASRRTGASNQPQHF. This sequence joins TRBV6-1 and TRBJ1-5, with TRBD1 identical over 9 bases. The germline V gene encodes CDR1 MNHNS and CDR2 SASEGT. This CDR3 comprises 15 residues. V was clipped by 6 bases and J by 3 bases; unmatched bases: 6.

This clonotype was detected once. This rearrangement joins TRBV11-2 to TRBJ2-3; 7 nucleotides align to TRBD1. Germline V CDR1 and CDR2: SGHAT, FQNNGV. This CDR3 region has 14 residues. The J segment lost 2 bases and the V segment lost 5 bases, leaving 4 bases of the junction unmatched. The CDR3 reads CASSPQGDTDTQYF. The CDR3 region has the DNA TGTGCCAGCAGCCCCCAGGGGGACACAGATACGCAGTATTTT.

This clonotype was seen more than once but under ten times. V usage is TRBV19 and J usage is TRBJ1-5; 8 bases align to TRBD1. Germline V CDR1 and CDR2: LNHDA, SQIVND (reference sequence). Trimming at V came to 4 bases and at J to 4 bases, leaving 9 bases not matched to a gene. The CDR3 contains 16 residues. CDR3 nucleotide sequence: TGTGCCAGTAGTACCCATCGGCAGGGGGCAAATCAGCCCCAGCATTTT. Its translation: CASSTHRQGANQPQHF.

This clonotype was observed at least ten times. The chain links TRBV7-2 to TRBJ1-5; no firm D call. Germline lookup yields CDR1 SGHTA and CDR2 FQGNSA. V lost 4 bases and J 0 bases, leaving 10 bases between the germline ends. CDR3 length equals 15 residues. The CDR3 protein is CASSSEAGSNQPQHF. CDR3 bases: TGTGCCAGCAGCTCCGAGGCCGGTAGCAATCAGCCCCAGCATTTT.